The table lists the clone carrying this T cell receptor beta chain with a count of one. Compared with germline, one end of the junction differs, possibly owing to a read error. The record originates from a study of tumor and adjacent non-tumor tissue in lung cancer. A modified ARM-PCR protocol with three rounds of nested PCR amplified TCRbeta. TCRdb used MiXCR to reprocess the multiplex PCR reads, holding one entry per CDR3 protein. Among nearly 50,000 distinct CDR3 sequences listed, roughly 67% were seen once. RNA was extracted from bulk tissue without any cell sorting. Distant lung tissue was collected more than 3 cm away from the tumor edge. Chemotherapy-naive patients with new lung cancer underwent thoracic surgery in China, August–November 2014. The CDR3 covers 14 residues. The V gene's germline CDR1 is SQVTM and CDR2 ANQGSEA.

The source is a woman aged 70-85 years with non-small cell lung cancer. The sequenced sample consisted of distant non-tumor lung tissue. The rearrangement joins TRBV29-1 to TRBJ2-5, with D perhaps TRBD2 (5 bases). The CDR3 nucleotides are TGCAGCGCTGTTGGATCGGGGTACGGAGAGACCCAATACTTC. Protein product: CSAVGSGYGETQYF.